The 27 T cell receptor beta chains below were found in one sample sequenced in a study of shared T cell receptors in the human thymus. Method: immunoSEQ multiplex PCR; TCRdb's copy keeps in-frame clones and lacks some. The table shows hundreds of thousands of clones, with 70% to 90% occurring only once. In addition, the sample was reused for a study of human thymus T cells.

The material sequenced was thymocytes. The receptors derive from a boy in the first two years of life with a congenital heart defect.

In the case of this clone: Additional DNA sequences in this sample encode the identical CDR3. The rearrangement links TRBV27 to TRBJ1-5; possibly TRBD1 for D (6 bases). Germline values: CDR1 MNHEY, CDR2 SMNVEV (reference sequence). V was clipped by 6 bases and J by 3 bases, with 12 bases between them. This CDR3 spans 14 amino acids. DNA of the CDR3: TGTGCCAGCAGCCTAGACAGGTTCAATCAGCCCCAGCATTTT. Encoded protein: CASSLDRFNQPQHF.

The chain combines TRBV14 with TRBJ1-1, with 9 bases matching TRBD1. After removal of 4 bases from V and 5 bases from J, the junction contained 5 bases not matched to a gene. The germline V gene encodes CDR1 SGHDN and CDR2 FVKESK. This CDR3 contains 14 residues. This chain's CDR3 is CASSRRQGGTEAFF. Here the CDR3 DNA reads TGTGCCAGCAGCCGAAGACAGGGGGGGACTGAAGCTTTCTTT.

The chain employs TRBV30 and TRBJ2-2; TRBD2 matches at 7 bases. The V gene end was trimmed by 1 base and the J gene end by 0 bases; junction bases not matched to a gene: 2. CDR3 length: 15 residues. Germline lookup yields CDR1 GTSNPN and CDR2 SVGIG (reference sequence). CDR3 residues: CAWSESGTNTGELFF. CDR3 nucleotide sequence: TGTGCCTGGAGTGAAAGCGGGACGAACACCGGGGAGCTGTTTTTT.

In DNA, the CDR3 is TGTGCCAGCAGCTTCCGGGGCGAGCAGTACTTC. Translated: CASSFRGEQYF. The gene calls are TRBV7-6 and TRBJ2-7; D possibly corresponds to TRBD2 (5 bases). The length of the CDR3 is 11 residues. Trimming shortened V by 3 bases and J by 6 bases, and 6 bases separated the two germline ends. CDR1 and CDR2 from the germline V gene are SGHVS and FNYEAQ.

The chain couples TRBV10-1 to TRBJ1-1; 7 bases fit TRBD1. J lost 0 bases, V lost 5 bases, and 6 bases had no gene match. This CDR3 spans 15 amino acids. Germline V CDR1 and CDR2: WNHNN, SYGVQD (reference sequence). Written as DNA, the CDR3 is TGCGCCAGCAGTTCAGACAGGGTCCTGAACACTGAAGCTTTCTTT. Amino acids: CASSSDRVLNTEAFF.

The V and J genes are TRBV19 and TRBJ2-2, with 9 bases that match TRBD2. The CDR3 length is 16 residues. Losses at the gene ends were 5 bases for V and 9 bases for J; bases not matched to a gene: 13. Germline CDR1 is LNHDA and CDR2 is SQIVND (reference sequence). CDR3 sequence (DNA): TGTGCCAGTAGTCCCTGTACTAGCGGGCCTCGAAGGGAGCTGTTTTTT. It codes for CASSPCTSGPRRELFF. The full variable domain, rest sourced from reference TRBV19 and TRBJ2-2, is DGGITQSPKYLFRKEGQNVTLSCEQNLNHDAMYWYRQDPGQGLRLIYYSQIVNDFQKGDIAEGYSVSREKKESFPLTVTSAQKNPTAFYLCASSPCTSGPRRELFFGEGSRLTVL.

The J gene is TRBJ2-1, the V gene TRBV19, with D perhaps matching TRBD2 (5 bases). The CDR3 extends over 16 amino acids. The germline CDR1 and CDR2 sequences are LNHDA and SQIVND (reference sequence). Trimming removed 5 bases from V and 0 bases from J, with 14 bases in between. CDR3 protein: CASSPGLSSSYNEQFF. The CDR3 DNA sequence: TGTGCCAGTAGTCCTGGACTGTCTAGCTCCTACAATGAGCAGTTCTTC.

This clone was picked up one time. J is TRBJ2-7 and V is TRBV11-3, with 8 bases lining up with TRBD2. The CDR3 length is 18 residues. Germline CDR1 is SGHNT and CDR2 is YENEEA. The ends lost 5 bases at V and 2 bases at J; junction bases unmatched: 17. CDR3 region: CASSLRGEAGVRTYEQYF. In DNA, the CDR3 is TGTGCCAGCAGCCTCAGGGGAGAAGCGGGAGTCCGAACCTACGAGCAGTACTTC.

J is TRBJ2-3 and V is TRBV7-9, with 7 bases matching TRBD2. The CDR3 sequence is 17 residues long. Germline CDR1 is SEHNR and CDR2 is FQNEAQ (reference sequence). V was pared by 1 base and J by 1 base, with 8 bases of the junction left unmatched. CDR3 sequence reads: CASSLVRWGGGTDTQYF. DNA for the CDR3: TGTGCCAGCAGCTTAGTACGATGGGGGGGAGGCACAGATACGCAGTATTTT.

The chain joins TRBV6-5 to TRBJ2-5; 7 bases are shared with TRBD1. The CDR3 loop spans 14 amino acids. Looked up from germline, CDR1 is MNHEY and CDR2 is SVGAGI. Trimming cost V 6 bases and J 2 bases; bases outside gene matches: 6. The CDR3 reads CASRTTTGQETQYF. The CDR3 nucleotides read TGTGCCAGCAGGACCACGACAGGGCAAGAGACCCAGTACTTC.

This rearrangement joins TRBV9 to TRBJ2-1; no firm D call. The CDR3 loop spans 16 amino acids. The V gene lost 4 bases and the J gene lost 0 bases, with 14 bases spanning the gap. Germline lookup yields CDR1 SGDLS and CDR2 YYNGEE. CDR3 nucleotides: TGTGCCAGCAGCAACCGCGAGCGTAGCTCCTACAATGAGCAGTTCTTC. Its protein is CASSNRERSSYNEQFF.

The gene calls are TRBV25-1 and TRBJ2-3, with D possibly being TRBD1 (6 bases). V lost 5 bases to trimming and J lost 4 bases, with 25 bases between them. Germline loops: CDR1 MGHDK, CDR2 SYGVNS. The CDR3 contains 18 residues. The CDR3 here is CASSPEETGPQRPDTQYF. The CDR3 DNA sequence: TGTGCCAGCAGTCCCGAGGAAACAGGGCCACAACGGCCAGATACGCAGTATTTT.

The rearrangement joins TRBV27 to TRBJ2-7; 8 nucleotides match TRBD1. The junction had 15 bases not matched to a gene; V was cut back by 10 bases and J by 4 bases. CDR1 is MNHEY, CDR2 SMNVEV, per germline (reference sequence). The CDR3 is made up of 15 amino acids. The CDR3 loop reads CATRARGQGNYEQYF. Written as DNA, the CDR3 is TGTGCCACCAGAGCTCGAGGACAGGGAAATTACGAGCAGTACTTC.

The chain combines TRBV18 with TRBJ2-7; 7 bases map to TRBD2. The ends lost 2 bases at V and 2 bases at J; junction bases unmatched: 9. The CDR3 is made up of 16 amino acids. Germline lookup yields CDR1 KGHSH and CDR2 LQKENI. The DNA of the CDR3 is TGTGCCAGCTCACCAGAGCTGGGGCGGGAGCCCTACGAGCAGTACTTC. Translating it yields CASSPELGREPYEQYF. Using reference TRBV18 and TRBJ2-7 for the parts outside the CDR3, the full variable domain is NAGVMQNPRHLVRRRGQEARLRCSPMKGHSHVYWYRQLPEEGLKFMVYLQKENIIDESGMPKERFSAEFPKEGPSILRIQQVVRGDSAAYFCASSPELGREPYEQYFGPGTRLTVT.

This chain links TRBV10-2 with TRBJ2-1, with 7 bases lining up with TRBD2. Germline CDR1 is WSHSY and CDR2 is SAAADI. The V segment lost 5 bases and the J segment 7 bases; nucleotides outside the gene matches: 8. The CDR3 sequence is 14 residues long. DNA of the CDR3: TGCGCCAGCAGTTCTGGGGGGAGGGAGAATGAGCAGTTCTTC. Amino acids: CASSSGGRENEQFF.

V is TRBV20-1 and J is TRBJ2-7; no firm D call. The CDR3 is 11 residues long. Germline V lookup: CDR1 DFQATT, CDR2 SNEGSKA (reference sequence). The V end lost 4 bases, the J end lost 7 bases, and 11 bases lay between the germline ends. CDR3 DNA sequence: TGCAGTGCTACCTTCGGAGAGGAGCAGTACTTC. Its translation is CSATFGEEQYF.

This chain connects TRBV5-6 to TRBJ2-3; 11 positions agree with TRBD2. The germline V gene encodes CDR1 SGHDT and CDR2 YYEEEE. J was trimmed by 2 bases and V by 0 bases; bases with no gene match: 8. The CDR3 length is 18 residues. The CDR3 here is CASSLAAGLAETTDTQYF. The DNA for the CDR3 is TGTGCCAGCAGCTTGGCCGCGGGACTAGCGGAAACCACAGATACGCAGTATTTT.

The rearrangement uses TRBV27 and TRBJ1-1; D may be TRBD1 (5 bases). V lost 2 bases to trimming and J lost 4 bases, with 20 bases between them. Germline values: CDR1 MNHEY, CDR2 SMNVEV (reference sequence). The CDR3 extends over 17 amino acids. The DNA of the CDR3 is TGTGCCAGCAGTTTACACTCACCCGGGGGGGACCCCACTGAAGCTTTCTTT. Translating it yields CASSLHSPGGDPTEAFF.

This clone has only a few counts. The chain uses TRBV2 and TRBJ2-2; D is undetermined. The V gene lost 6 bases and the J gene lost 0 bases, with 5 bases spanning the gap. Germline V lookup: CDR1 SNHLY, CDR2 FYNNEI. The CDR3 has 13 residues. The CDR3, as DNA: TGTGCCAGCAGGGCGGCGAACACCGGGGAGCTGTTTTTT. Protein product: CASRAANTGELFF. The full variable domain, with the rest looked up from reference TRBV2 and TRBJ2-2, is EPEVTQTPSHQVTQMGQEVILRCVPISNHLYFYWYRQILGQKVEFLVSFYNNEISEKSEIFDDQFSVERPDGSNFTLKIRSTKLEDSAMYFCASRAANTGELFFGEGSRLTVL.

The chain is built from TRBV30 and TRBJ2-7; D is unresolved. The CDR3 runs 13 residues. Germline loops: CDR1 GTSNPN, CDR2 SVGIG (reference sequence). Trimming removed 0 bases at V and 5 bases at J, with 11 bases between. The CDR3 DNA reads as TGTGCCTGGAGTGTACTCCTTCGAGACGAGCAGTACTTC. Translation gives CAWSVLLRDEQYF.

The CDR3 spells CASSLERFLRTDTQYF. CDR3 bases: TGCGCCAGCAGCTTGGAACGGTTTCTCCGCACAGATACGCAGTATTTT. The chain employs TRBV5-1 and TRBJ2-3; D is unresolved. Trimming took off 0 bases at V and 1 base at J, with 12 bases between the two ends. Germline assignment: CDR1 SGHRS and CDR2 YFSETQ. The CDR3 sequence is 16 residues long.

This clone was picked up a small number of times. The chain employs TRBV4-3 and TRBJ2-3; 7 bases agree with TRBD2. V was clipped by 0 bases and J by 3 bases; unmatched bases: 3. Germline values: CDR1 LGHNA, CDR2 YSLEER. The CDR3 covers 15 residues. The CDR3 coding sequence is TGCGCCAGCAGCCAAGACCCTAGCGGTACAGATACGCAGTATTTT. Protein: CASSQDPSGTDTQYF.

The J gene is TRBJ2-2, the V gene TRBV6-5, with unresolved D. Germline CDR1 reads MNHEY; CDR2 reads SVGAGI. V was pared by 3 bases and J by 0 bases, with 8 bases between. This CDR3 is 15 amino acids long. Here the CDR3 DNA reads TGTGCCAGCAGTTATCACGGAGCGAACACCGGGGAGCTGTTTTTT. Translating it yields CASSYHGANTGELFF.

A single count supports this clone. The gene calls are TRBV10-1 and TRBJ2-3, with D possibly being TRBD2 (5 bases). The CDR3 spans 16 residues. Trimming took off 1 base at V and 0 bases at J, with 11 bases between the two ends. Germline CDR1 WNHNN, CDR2 SYGVQD (reference sequence). This CDR3 is CASSEWSIASTDTQYF. Written as DNA, the CDR3 is TGCGCCAGCAGTGAGTGGTCGATAGCGAGCACAGATACGCAGTATTTT.

V is TRBV29-1 and J is TRBJ1-2, with 8 bases fitting TRBD1. This CDR3 region has 14 residues. Losses at the gene ends were 6 bases for V and 4 bases for J; bases not matched to a gene: 10. Germline V CDR1 and CDR2: SQVTM, ANQGSEA. Written as DNA, the CDR3 is TGCAGCGTGCAGGGGGCCAGGCCGACCTATGGCTACACCTTC. Its translation is CSVQGARPTYGYTF.

The chain has TRBV4-1 and TRBJ2-2; D may be TRBD2 (5 bases). This CDR3 is 15 amino acids long. Germline values: CDR1 MGHRA, CDR2 YSYEKL. The germline V and J ends were trimmed by 6 bases and 3 bases, with 14 bases remaining between them. The CDR3 protein is CASSPAGLHTGELFF. CDR3 nucleotides: TGCGCCAGCAGTCCAGCAGGACTTCACACCGGGGAGCTGTTTTTT.

The chain couples TRBV7-9 to TRBJ2-5; 8 positions agree with TRBD2. The V gene end was trimmed by 3 bases and the J gene end by 5 bases; junction bases not matched to a gene: 5. The CDR3 runs to 14 residues. Germline V gene sequence: CDR1 SEHNR, CDR2 FQNEAQ (reference sequence). The CDR3: CASSFSGMGETQYF. The CDR3 coding sequence is TGTGCCAGCAGCTTTAGCGGGATGGGGGAGACCCAGTACTTC.